The 3 T cell receptor beta chains below come from one sample, sequenced in a study of shared clonotypes between healthy human individuals. Sequencing was performed with immunoSEQ multiplex PCR; in TCRdb, only in-frame clones are kept and a portion is missing. The sample includes about 2,500,000 clones, more than 80% of them seen just once. Sequenced input: naive CD4+ T cells sorted from blood. Specified subset: CD45RA+ positively selected. All receptors come from a man between 18 and 35 years old in good health.

The chain carries TRBV4-2 and TRBJ2-2; D is ambiguous. Per germline, CDR1 LGHNA and CDR2 YNFKEQ. V lost 1 base, J lost 1 base, and 19 bases lay in between. The CDR3 length is 19 residues. The CDR3 protein is CASSQVPALTLWNTGELFF. The CDR3, as DNA: TGTGCCAGCAGCCAAGTGCCAGCTCTTACCCTTTGGAACACCGGGGAGCTGTTTTTT.

This sequence joins TRBV10-2 and TRBJ2-2; D perhaps matches TRBD1 (6 bases). V lost 5 bases, J lost 1 base, and 11 bases lay in between. The CDR3 sequence is 15 residues long. CDR1 is WSHSY, CDR2 SAAADI, per germline. CDR3: CASSSPGQNTGELFF. The CDR3 DNA reads as TGCGCCAGCAGTTCTCCGGGACAGAACACCGGGGAGCTGTTTTTT.

V and J are TRBV10-3 and TRBJ2-1; 9 nucleotides agree with TRBD2. The CDR3 covers 13 residues. Germline V gives CDR1 ENHRY, CDR2 SYGVKD. Trimming removed 5 bases from V and 6 bases from J; junction bases left unmatched: 2. The CDR3 DNA reads TGTGCCATCAGTCCGACTAGCGGCAATGAGCAGTTCTTC. Its protein product is CAISPTSGNEQFF.